These T cell receptor beta chains were read from a single sample in a study of spatial heterogeneity in lung cancer. Each CDR3 protein is one row after TCRdb ran MiXCR on the 5' RACE reads. The sample has fewer than 3,000 distinct CDR3 sequences, approximately 8.5% seen once. The sample in question was lung tumor tissue, obtained at surgery. These TCRs come from a female donor with early-stage non-small cell lung cancer. CDR3s include the opening cysteine and the closing phenylalanine or tryptophan. D genes are given only for firm matches. Size tells how often a clone was seen (once, few, many) or the class of an expanded clone, and some rows leave it out.

TRBV30	medium-sized	TRBJ1-4	NA	TGTGCCTGGGGTCTCGGAAAACTGTTTTTT	CAWGLGKLFF
TRBV9	medium-sized	TRBJ2-4	TRBD1	TGTGCCAGCAGCGCATACGGGACAGGGATAGCCAAAAACATTCAGTACTTC	CASSAYGTGIAKNIQYF
TRBV7-8	medium-sized	TRBJ2-5	NA	TGTGCCAGCTTCAGAGGACAGAAAGAGACCCAGTACTTC	CASFRGQKETQYF
TRBV5-4	many	TRBJ2-1	NA	TGTGCCAGCACAGCTTTCTCAGACAATGAGCAGTTCTTC	CASTAFSDNEQFF
TRBV5-4	medium-sized	TRBJ2-1	TRBD2	TGTGCCAGCAGCTTGGGACTAGCGGAATACAATGAGCAGTTCTTC	CASSLGLAEYNEQFF
TRBV5-1	medium-sized	TRBJ1-1	NA	TGCGCCAGCAGCAATCCCGGGACAAGTAAAAACACTGAAGCTTTCTTT	CASSNPGTSKNTEAFF
TRBV11-2	medium-sized	TRBJ2-1	TRBD1	TGTGCCAGCAGCTTAAAGGGGGTCAATACGGGACAGACCTACAATGAGCAGTTCTTC	CASSLKGVNTGQTYNEQFF
TRBV20-1	NA	TRBJ1-5	NA	TGCAGTGCTAGAGACGAGACAGCTGGATTTGGGCCCCAGCATTTT	CSARDETAGFGPQHF
TRBV12-3/TRBV12-4	medium-sized	TRBJ2-5	NA	TGTGCCAGCACTTTGAGGGGACACCAAGAGACCCAGTACTTC	CASTLRGHQETQYF
TRBV7-3	medium-sized	TRBJ2-3	NA	TGTGCCAGCAGCCGGAGCGGGCTAGCAGATACGCAGTATTTT	CASSRSGLADTQYF
TRBV19	medium-sized	TRBJ2-6	TRBD2	TGTGCCAGTCGAACTAGCGGGAGGGCCTCTGGGGCCAACGTCCTGACTTTC	CASRTSGRASGANVLTF
TRBV28	medium-sized	TRBJ2-3	NA	TGTGCCAGCAGTTCGTATTGGAGTCGTGGGGAATCAACTAGCACAGATACGCAGTATTTT	CASSSYWSRGESTSTDTQYF
TRBV2	medium-sized	TRBJ2-1	TRBD2	TGTGCCAGCAGTGTTCTAGCGGGAGGGGGGGATGAGCAGTTCTTC	CASSVLAGGGDEQFF
TRBV27	NA	TRBJ2-7	NA	TGTGCCAGCACGTTGATGGGCGGTACAGCCTCCTACGAGCAGTACTTC	CASTLMGGTASYEQYF
TRBV5-1	medium-sized	TRBJ2-1	TRBD1	TGCGCCAGCAGCTTGACCCCACCGGGACAGAACAATGAGCAGTTCTTC	CASSLTPPGQNNEQFF
TRBV5-1	many	TRBJ2-5	NA	TGCGTCAGCAGCGACCCAGGGGGGTCAGAGACCCAGTACTTC	CVSSDPGGSETQYF
TRBV18	medium-sized	TRBJ2-1	TRBD2	TGTGCCAGCTCACCCGAACTAGCGGGAGTGCGTGAGCAGTTCTTC	CASSPELAGVREQFF
TRBV7-2	medium-sized	TRBJ1-4	NA	TGTGCCAGCAGCCCCGGGAGTGCAACTAATGAAAAACTGTTTTTT	CASSPGSATNEKLFF
TRBV2	few	TRBJ2-5	NA	TGTGCCAGCAGTGGCGGCATCTTGACCCAGTACTTC	CASSGGILTQYF
TRBV28	medium-sized	TRBJ1-2	NA	TGTGCCAGCAGACGTCTCGCAGGTCTTCATGGCTACACCTTC	CASRRLAGLHGYTF
TRBV20-1	NA	TRBJ2-7	NA	TGCAGTGCTAGAGGTCCCCCTCCGAGCTACGAGCAGTACTTC	CSARGPPPSYEQYF
TRBV5-1	medium-sized	TRBJ2-7	TRBD1	TGCGCCAGCAGCTTCCAGGGGGCCCTTAGCGAGCAGTACTTC	CASSFQGALSEQYF
TRBV30	medium-sized	TRBJ2-1	NA	TGTGCCTGGGTCCCTAGGGTGGCCCATGAGCAGTTCTTC	CAWVPRVAHEQFF